What follows are 3 T cell receptor beta chains derived from one specimen sequenced in a study of T cell responses to AZD1222 COVID-19 vaccine. Produced via immunoSEQ multiplex PCR; TCRdb's table is partial and in-frame only. Counted here are 100,000 to 150,000 clones, under 90% occurring once; the ten biggest clones make up 6.3%. Here the sequenced sample was peripheral blood, taken on day 0 of AZD1222 vaccination. The receptor set was obtained from an adult in good health.

The chain employs TRBV13 and TRBJ1-6; the D gene is possibly TRBD1 (5 bases). Germline CDR1 is PRHDT and CDR2 is FYEKMQ (reference sequence). The CDR3 is 15 amino acids. The V end was cut by 5 bases, the J end by 7 bases, with 15 bases between. CDR3 sequence reads: CASSERQRWNSPLHF. The CDR3 region has the DNA TGTGCCAGCAGCGAGAGACAGAGGTGGAATTCACCCCTCCACTTT.

The chain links TRBV24-1 to TRBJ2-2; TRBD1 matches 7 bases. CDR1 and CDR2 (germline): KGHDR, SFDVKD. This CDR3 has 15 amino acids. V was clipped by 4 bases and J by 4 bases; unmatched bases: 5. CDR3 in amino acids: CATSDSGQTTGELFF. DNA for the CDR3: TGTGCCACCAGTGACTCGGGACAGACCACCGGGGAGCTGTTTTTT.

The V and J genes are TRBV5-6 and TRBJ1-1, with D tentatively TRBD1 (5 bases). Per the germline V gene, CDR1 is SGHDT and CDR2 is YYEEEE. The CDR3 consists of 13 residues. Deletions cut 4 bases from V and 0 bases from J, with 7 bases between. DNA for the CDR3: TGTGCCAGCAGCCCGGGGGTGAACACTGAAGCTTTCTTT. Its protein product is CASSPGVNTEAFF.